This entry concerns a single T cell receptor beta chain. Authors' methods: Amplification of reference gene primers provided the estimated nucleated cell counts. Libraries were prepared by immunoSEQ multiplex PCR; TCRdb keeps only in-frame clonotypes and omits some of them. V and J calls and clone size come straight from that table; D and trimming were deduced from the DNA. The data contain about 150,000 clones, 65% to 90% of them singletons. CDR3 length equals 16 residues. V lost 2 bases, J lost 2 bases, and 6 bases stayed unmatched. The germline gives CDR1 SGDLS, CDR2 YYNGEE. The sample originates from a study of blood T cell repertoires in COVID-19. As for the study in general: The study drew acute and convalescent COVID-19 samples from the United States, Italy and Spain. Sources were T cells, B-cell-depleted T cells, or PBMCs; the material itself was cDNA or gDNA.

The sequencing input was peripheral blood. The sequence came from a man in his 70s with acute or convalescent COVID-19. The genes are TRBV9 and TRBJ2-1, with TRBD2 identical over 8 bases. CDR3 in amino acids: CASSVRREDPYNEQFF. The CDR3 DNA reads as TGTGCCAGCAGCGTCCGGCGGGAGGACCCCTACAATGAGCAGTTCTTC.